The 15 T cell receptor beta chains below come from one sample, sequenced in a study of CD8+ T cells in alopecia areata. cDNA prepared by RNA extraction and subsequent reverse transcription served as the template for sequencing. Clones were sequenced by immunoSEQ multiplex PCR, and TCRdb holds only the in-frame ones, with some missing. The table records 250,000 or so clones, 67% of them present only once. Sequenced here: CD4+ T cells sorted from blood, sampled at week 0. The receptor source for this set is a human donor with alopecia areata.

This chain uses TRBV29-1 with TRBJ2-1; D call uncertain. The CDR3 sequence is 11 residues long. The germline CDR1 and CDR2 sequences are SQVTM and ANQGSEA. V lost 4 bases and J 8 bases, leaving 9 bases between the germline ends. CDR3 coding DNA: TGCAGCGTTGTTAGGCTCGATGAGCAGTTCTTC. Translated: CSVVRLDEQFF.

V and J are TRBV15 and TRBJ2-4; tentatively, D is TRBD2 (5 bases). This CDR3 is 15 amino acids long. V was pared by 6 bases and J by 0 bases, with 12 bases between. Germline assignment: CDR1 LNHNV and CDR2 YYDKDF (reference sequence). The DNA for the CDR3 is TGTGCCACCAGGCGACCAGCGGAAGCCAAAAACATTCAGTACTTC. It codes for CATRRPAEAKNIQYF. The variable domain in full, with the rest retrieved from reference TRBV15 and TRBJ2-4, is DAMVIQNPRYQVTQFGKPVTLSCSQTLNHNVMYWYQQKSSQAPKLLFHYYDKDFNNEADTPDNFQSRRPNTSFCFLDIRSPGLGDTAMYLCATRRPAEAKNIQYFGAGTRLSVL.

The V call is TRBV10-3, the J call TRBJ2-3; 12 bases match TRBD2. The CDR3 has 15 residues. J lost 6 bases, V lost 6 bases, and 7 bases had no gene match. Looked up from germline, CDR1 is ENHRY and CDR2 is SYGVKD. CDR3 residues: CAISSSGLAGDTQYF. The CDR3, as DNA: TGTGCCATCAGCAGTTCCGGACTAGCGGGGGATACGCAGTATTTT.

The genes are TRBV25-1 and TRBJ1-2, with D hard to call. V lost 1 base, J lost 6 bases, and 9 bases lay in between. The CDR3 has 13 residues. The V gene's germline CDR1 is MGHDK and CDR2 SYGVNS. The chain's CDR3 is CASSELGGDGYTF. For the CDR3, the DNA is TGTGCCAGCAGTGAATTGGGCGGTGATGGCTACACCTTC.

This clone was detected a few times. One end of the junction does not line up with germline, which may come from a read error. The V call is TRBV4-1, the J call TRBJ2-3; unclear D gene. Germline V gene data show CDR1 as MGHRA and CDR2 as YSYEKL. This CDR3 comprises 14 residues. The CDR3 DNA reads as TGCGCCAGCACCCAATCGGATGGCACAGATACGCAGTATTTT. Encoded protein: CASTQSDGTDTQYF.

V and J are TRBV30 and TRBJ2-2; weak D call: TRBD1 (6 bases). The CDR3 consists of 14 residues. V was shortened by 8 bases and J by 2 bases, with 15 bases between the two germline ends. Per germline, CDR1 GTSNPN and CDR2 SVGIG (reference sequence). The CDR3 DNA sequence: TGTGCCAGAACCGGACAGATAAACACCGGGGAGCTGTTTTTT. Amino acid sequence: CARTGQINTGELFF. Based on the CDR3 plus reference TRBV30 and TRBJ2-2, the full variable domain is SQTIHQWPATLVQPVGSPLSLECTVEGTSNPNLYWYRQAAGRGLQLLFYSVGIGQISSEVPQNLSASRPQDRQFILSSKKLLLSDSGFYLCARTGQINTGELFFGEGSRLTVL.

This clone showed up just once. This sequence joins TRBV5-1 and TRBJ2-7; possibly TRBD1 for D (5 bases). The CDR3 sequence is 14 residues long. In germline, CDR1 is SGHRS, CDR2 YFSETQ. V was clipped by 4 bases and J by 3 bases, with 14 bases between them. In nucleotides, the CDR3 is TGCGCCAGCAGCCCCCCAGGGTCACGCTACGAGCAGTACTTC. It translates to CASSPPGSRYEQYF.

The chain has TRBV19 and TRBJ2-7, with D maybe TRBD1 (5 bases). CDR1 LNHDA and CDR2 SQIVND come from the germline V gene (reference sequence). The V end was cut by 1 base, the J end by 6 bases, with 13 bases between. CDR3 length: 14 amino acids. Written as DNA, the CDR3 is TGTGCCAGTAGTATAGTTTCAGGGCAGAGCGAGCAGTACTTC. Translating gives CASSIVSGQSEQYF.

This chain uses TRBV30 with TRBJ2-1, with 10 positions matching TRBD1. V shed 5 bases, J shed 7 bases, and the junction held 11 bases outside the gene matches. Germline-derived CDR1 and CDR2 are GTSNPN and SVGIG (reference sequence). The CDR3 is 15 amino acids. The CDR3 DNA follows: TGTGCCTGGGTGGGACAGGGGAGTAACTGGAATGAGCAGTTCTTC. Its protein product is CAWVGQGSNWNEQFF.

The genes are TRBV6-5 and TRBJ1-2; 9 nucleotides agree with TRBD1. This CDR3 region has 15 residues. Germline CDR1 and CDR2: MNHEY and SVGAGI. J lost 3 bases, V lost 5 bases, and 7 bases had no gene match. The CDR3 loop reads CASSTVTGGDYGYTF. The CDR3 DNA is TGTGCCAGCAGTACGGTGACAGGGGGAGACTATGGCTACACCTTC.

The chain recombines TRBV19 with TRBJ2-3; D is possibly TRBD1 (6 bases). V was trimmed by 7 bases and J by 0 bases, leaving 8 bases between them. From germline, CDR1 is LNHDA and CDR2 SQIVND (reference sequence). The CDR3 totals 13 residues. The CDR3 DNA reads as TGTGCCAGTAATGGGGGCAGCACAGATACGCAGTATTTT. Translating gives CASNGGSTDTQYF. Drawing the rest from reference TRBV19 and TRBJ2-3, the complete variable domain is DGGITQSPKYLFRKEGQNVTLSCEQNLNHDAMYWYRQDPGQGLRLIYYSQIVNDFQKGDIAEGYSVSREKKESFPLTVTSAQKNPTAFYLCASNGGSTDTQYFGPGTRLTVL.

This clone was found a few times. J is TRBJ2-5 and V is TRBV29-1; 8 bases are a match to TRBD1. The CDR3 contains 15 residues. Trimming removed 6 bases from V and 4 bases from J; junction bases left unmatched: 13. Germline loops: CDR1 SQVTM, CDR2 ANQGSEA. CDR3 coding DNA: TGCAGCGTCACCCAATATAATACAGGGGGAGAGACCCAGTACTTC. Its translation: CSVTQYNTGGETQYF. Variable domain in full (rest from reference TRBV29-1 and TRBJ2-5): SAVISQKPSRDICQRGTSLTIQCQVDSQVTMMFWYRQQPGQSLTLIATANQGSEATYESGFVIDKFPISRPNLTFSTLTVSNMSPEDSSIYLCSVTQYNTGGETQYFGPGTRLLVL.

CDR3 protein: CASSLKRAYTSTDTQYF. Here the CDR3 DNA reads TGTGCCAGCAGCTTGAAGCGGGCCTATACTAGCACAGATACGCAGTATTTT. The chain joins TRBV5-6 to TRBJ2-3; perhaps TRBD2 as D (6 bases). This CDR3 comprises 17 residues. Trimming pared 1 base from V and 0 bases from J, leaving 15 bases between. Germline V CDR1 and CDR2: SGHDT, YYEEEE.

J is TRBJ2-2 and V is TRBV4-2; no definite D call. The CDR3 is made up of 13 amino acids. V was trimmed by 2 bases and J by 2 bases, leaving 3 bases between them. Germline V gives CDR1 LGHNA, CDR2 YNFKEQ. CDR3 coding DNA: TGTGCCAGCAGCCAACCTAACACCGGGGAGCTGTTTTTT. It codes for CASSQPNTGELFF.

This clone was observed a few times. In the same sample, other DNA sequences code for this CDR3. CDR3 nucleotides: TGTGCCTGGAGTAGGGAGACCCAGTACTTC. Protein sequence: CAWSRETQYF. The chain uses TRBV30 and TRBJ2-5; D call uncertain. The germline gives CDR1 GTSNPN, CDR2 SVGIG (reference sequence). The CDR3 extends over 10 amino acids. The V end was cut by 2 bases, the J end by 5 bases, with 3 bases between.